This T cell receptor (beta chain) stems from a study of radiotherapy plus CTLA-4 blockade in lung cancer. Notes on the study in general: Subsequent to radiotherapy plus ipilimumab, tumor-derived TCR clones underwent expansion in blood. Strongest reported response predictors: early blood clone changes and post-radiation interferon-beta.

This table comes from immunoSEQ multiplex PCR, and its TCRdb copy is limited to in-frame clones, with some not included. The table lists roughly 70,000 clones, around 90% of them singletons. Treatment of patients with chemo-refractory metastatic non-small-cell lung cancer consisted of focal radiation plus CTLA-4 blockade with ipilimumab. Germline V gives CDR1 SGHDN, CDR2 FVKESK. V lost 4 bases, J lost 2 bases, and 11 bases lay in between. CDR3 length equals 14 residues. As to this clone: What it recognizes is unknown.

The material was peripheral blood, obtained from a patient treated with radiotherapy plus ipilimumab. The origin of this receptor is a human donor with non-small cell lung cancer that progressed on radiotherapy plus ipilimumab. The chain combines TRBV14 with TRBJ2-5; D gene uncertain. The CDR3 sequence: CASSPTEAQETQYF. The CDR3 DNA reads TGTGCCAGCAGCCCAACAGAAGCTCAAGAGACCCAGTACTTC.